Presented here are 20 T cell receptor beta chains from one specimen sequenced in a study of blood T cell repertoires in COVID-19. Profiled with immunoSEQ multiplex PCR; TCRdb holds only in-frame clones, not every one. Of under 300,000 clones listed, roughly nine tenths are singletons. Sequencing was performed on peripheral blood. These receptor sequences come from a man aged 55 to 70 with acute or convalescent COVID-19.

This clone was detected once. This chain uses TRBV24-1 with TRBJ2-5, with D possibly TRBD1 on 5 matching bases. Trimming cost V 0 bases and J 0 bases, with 10 bases left between them. CDR3 length: 16 residues. Germline V lookup: CDR1 KGHDR, CDR2 SFDVKD. The CDR3 loop reads CATSDLRQGNQETQYF. The CDR3, as DNA: TGTGCCACCAGTGATTTGAGGCAGGGTAACCAAGAGACCCAGTACTTC.

V usage is TRBV7-3 and J usage is TRBJ2-7, with TRBD2 matching 9 bases. The CDR3 contains 17 residues. Germline-derived CDR1 and CDR2 are SGHTA and FQGTGA. The V gene end was trimmed by 0 bases and the J gene end by 0 bases; junction bases not matched to a gene: 6. CDR3 DNA sequence: TGTGCCAGCAGCTTAACGGGGGCGGGAGGGCCCTCCTACGAGCAGTACTTC. It specifies CASSLTGAGGPSYEQYF.

This clone was recorded only once. The V gene is TRBV7-2, the J gene TRBJ1-1, with 10 bases aligning to TRBD1. V lost 4 bases to trimming and J lost 7 bases; unmatched junction nucleotides: 6. This CDR3 contains 14 residues. Per germline, CDR1 SGHTA and CDR2 FQGNSA. The CDR3 spells CASSSRTGGDEAFF. The CDR3 DNA follows: TGTGCCAGCAGCTCACGGACAGGGGGAGATGAAGCTTTCTTT.

The V and J genes are TRBV28 and TRBJ1-1; 7 bases align to TRBD1. Germline lookup yields CDR1 MDHEN and CDR2 SYDVKM. The junction had 2 bases not matched to a gene; V was cut back by 5 bases and J by 5 bases. CDR3 length: 12 residues. The CDR3 loop reads CASSDRVTEAFF. Written as DNA, the CDR3 is TGTGCCAGCAGTGACAGGGTAACTGAAGCTTTCTTT.

The gene calls are TRBV29-1 and TRBJ2-1; tentative D call: TRBD1 (6 bases). This CDR3 comprises 13 residues. Germline CDR1 reads SQVTM; CDR2 reads ANQGSEA. V was clipped by 3 bases and J by 12 bases, with 18 bases between them. The CDR3 bases are TGCAGCGTTGAGCTTGGGGGCAGGAGCGTGCAGTTCTTC. Amino acid sequence: CSVELGGRSVQFF.

The chain employs TRBV10-3 and TRBJ2-7; 12 positions agree with TRBD2. The CDR3 has 15 amino acids. Germline V lookup: CDR1 ENHRY, CDR2 SYGVKD. Trimming cost V 3 bases and J 3 bases; bases outside gene matches: 3. Here the CDR3 reads CAISDRLAGDYEQYF. In DNA, the CDR3 is TGTGCCATCAGTGACCGACTAGCGGGGGACTACGAGCAGTACTTC.

J is TRBJ1-6 and V is TRBV2; 7 bases agree with TRBD1. There are 15 residues in the CDR3. After removal of 10 bases from V and 7 bases from J, the junction contained 13 bases not matched to a gene. From germline, CDR1 is SNHLY and CDR2 FYNNEI. The CDR3 loop reads CATSRATGDNSPLHF. The CDR3 DNA follows: TGTGCCACTTCTCGGGCTACAGGGGACAATTCACCCCTCCACTTT.

This clone has only one observation. V is TRBV11-3 and J is TRBJ1-3, with unresolved D. The CDR3 length is 15 residues. V was shortened by 3 bases and J by 0 bases, with 9 bases between the two germline ends. From germline, CDR1 is SGHNT and CDR2 YENEEA. The CDR3 sequence is CASSLSRFSGNTIYF. The CDR3 region has the DNA TGTGCCAGCAGCTTGTCCCGGTTCTCTGGAAACACCATATATTTT. Full variable domain (rest looked up from reference TRBV11-3 and TRBJ1-3): EAGVVQSPRYKIIEKKQPVAFWCNPISGHNTLYWYLQNLGQGPELLIRYENEEAVDDSQLPKDRFSAERLKGVDSTLKIQPAELGDSAVYLCASSLSRFSGNTIYFGEGSWLTVV.

The chain links TRBV4-1 to TRBJ1-1, with 8 bases matching TRBD1. Germline CDR1 reads MGHRA; CDR2 reads YSYEKL. The length of the CDR3 is 15 residues. With V trimmed by 1 base and J by 1 base, 2 bases remained unmatched. The CDR3 coding sequence is TGCGCCAGCAGCCAAGGGACAGGGTCGAACACTGAAGCTTTCTTT. Amino acids: CASSQGTGSNTEAFF.

This chain uses TRBV5-6 with TRBJ2-1, with D possibly TRBD1 on 6 matching bases. Trimming cost V 2 bases and J 5 bases, with 14 bases left between them. Germline V lookup: CDR1 SGHDT, CDR2 YYEEEE. The CDR3 loop spans 15 amino acids. The CDR3 DNA follows: TGTGCCAGCAGCTTCCTCAGGACAGTAGACAATGAGCAGTTCTTC. Its protein product is CASSFLRTVDNEQFF.

This chain links TRBV30 with TRBJ1-6; no definite D call. The CDR3 runs to 15 residues. Trimming pared 2 bases from V and 7 bases from J, leaving 15 bases between. Germline V lookup: CDR1 GTSNPN, CDR2 SVGIG (reference sequence). The CDR3 here is CAWSSQGLGNSPLHF. The CDR3 bases are TGTGCCTGGAGTTCACAAGGACTAGGAAATTCACCCCTCCACTTT.

This chain joins TRBV5-1 and TRBJ2-3; no clear D. Germline loops: CDR1 SGHRS, CDR2 YFSETQ. The V and J ends lost 4 bases and 0 bases respectively, with 12 bases between them. There are 15 residues in the CDR3. CDR3 coding DNA: TGCGCCAGCAGCGAACCCTCTAGAAGCACAGATACGCAGTATTTT. It encodes CASSEPSRSTDTQYF.

The chain has TRBV29-1 and TRBJ2-1, with 11 bases fitting TRBD2. Germline CDR1 and CDR2: SQVTM and ANQGSEA. V lost 8 bases and J lost 4; bases outside the gene matches: 4. CDR3 length: 13 residues. The CDR3 coding sequence is TGCAGCCCCAGACTAGCGGGATACAATGAGCAGTTCTTC. Its translation: CSPRLAGYNEQFF.

This clone was seen just once. The chain employs TRBV29-1 and TRBJ2-6; D gene ambiguous. The CDR3 extends over 13 amino acids. V lost 7 bases to trimming and J lost 0 bases, with 7 bases between them. The V gene's germline CDR1 is SQVTM and CDR2 ANQGSEA. The CDR3 reads CSATVSGANVLTF. CDR3 in DNA: TGCAGCGCCACAGTCTCTGGGGCCAACGTCCTGACTTTC.

The chain carries TRBV6-5 and TRBJ2-5; TRBD2 is a possible D gene (6 bases). Trimming shortened V by 2 bases and J by 5 bases, and 6 bases separated the two germline ends. Germline assignment: CDR1 MNHEY and CDR2 SVGAGI. This CDR3 spans 12 amino acids. CDR3 nucleotides: TGTGCCAGCAGTTACGGGGGGGAGACCCAGTACTTC. Its translation: CASSYGGETQYF.

This chain connects TRBV5-1 to TRBJ1-1, with D hard to call. Per the germline V gene, CDR1 is SGHRS and CDR2 is YFSETQ. The CDR3 contains 13 residues. The germline V and J ends were trimmed by 5 bases and 2 bases, with 10 bases remaining between them. The CDR3 reads CASSEGLNTEAFF. In DNA, the CDR3 is TGCGCCAGCAGTGAGGGTCTTAACACTGAAGCTTTCTTT.

Here the CDR3 reads CASSPTNMEQFF. CDR3 bases: TGTGCCAGCAGCCCGACAAATATGGAGCAGTTCTTC. This chain joins TRBV14 and TRBJ2-1; D unclear. The CDR3 totals 12 residues. The V gene lost 4 bases and the J gene lost 10 bases, with 11 bases spanning the gap. Germline-derived CDR1 and CDR2 are SGHDN and FVKESK.

The chain recombines TRBV11-3 with TRBJ1-3; D not certain. Germline V lookup: CDR1 SGHNT, CDR2 YENEEA. With 2 bases removed from V and 0 bases from J, the gap between germline ends came to 11 bases. CDR3 length: 16 residues. The CDR3 nucleotides are TGTGCCAGCAGCTTAAATACAGACAACTCTGGAAACACCATATATTTT. This encodes CASSLNTDNSGNTIYF.

This chain uses TRBV6-2 or TRBV6-3 with TRBJ1-5; 7 positions match TRBD1. CDR3 length: 17 amino acids. The germline gives CDR1 MNHEY, CDR2 SVGEGT. The J segment lost 5 bases and the V segment lost 2 bases, leaving 12 bases of the junction unmatched. In nucleotides, the CDR3 is TGTGCCAGCAGTTACCCACCGGGCACGAGGGGGCATCAGCCCCAGCATTTT. Its translation is CASSYPPGTRGHQPQHF.

The genes are TRBV6-1 and TRBJ2-3, with 12 bases aligning to TRBD2. V lost 1 base, J lost 5 bases, and 7 bases stayed unmatched. Germline V gene data show CDR1 as MNHNS and CDR2 as SASEGT. The CDR3 spans 17 residues. The CDR3 nucleotides read TGTGCCAGCAGTGAAGGAAGACTAGCGGGAGCTGGAGATACGCAGTATTTT. Protein product: CASSEGRLAGAGDTQYF.